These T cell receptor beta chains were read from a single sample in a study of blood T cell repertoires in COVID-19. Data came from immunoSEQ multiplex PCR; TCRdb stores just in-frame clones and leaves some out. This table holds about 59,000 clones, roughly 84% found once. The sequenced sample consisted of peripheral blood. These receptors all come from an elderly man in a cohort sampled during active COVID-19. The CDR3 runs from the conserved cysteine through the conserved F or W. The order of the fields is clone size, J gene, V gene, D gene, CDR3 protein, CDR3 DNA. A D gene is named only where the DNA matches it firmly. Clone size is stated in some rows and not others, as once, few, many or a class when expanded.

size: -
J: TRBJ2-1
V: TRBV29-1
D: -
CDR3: CSVESGSSYNEQFF
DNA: TGCAGCGTTGAATCGGGGAGCTCCTACAATGAGCAGTTCTTC

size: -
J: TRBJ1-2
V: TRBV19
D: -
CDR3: CASAFGVVANYGYTF
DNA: TGTGCCAGTGCTTTCGGGGTGGTGGCCAACTATGGCTACACCTTC

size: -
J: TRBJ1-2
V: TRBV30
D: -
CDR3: CAWSAQTGGYTF
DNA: TGTGCCTGGAGTGCCCAGACGGGTGGCTACACCTTC

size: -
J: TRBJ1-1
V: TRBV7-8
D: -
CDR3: CASSLASTGLTNTEAFF
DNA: TGTGCCAGCAGCTTAGCCTCGACAGGTCTGACGAACACTGAAGCTTTCTTT

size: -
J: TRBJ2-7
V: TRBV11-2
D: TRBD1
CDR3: CASSSGQGGEQYF
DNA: TGTGCCAGCAGCTCGGGACAGGGCGGCGAGCAGTACTTC

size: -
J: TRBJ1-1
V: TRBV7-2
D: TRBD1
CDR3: CASSPGGRTEAFF
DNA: TGTGCCAGCAGCCCAGGGGGAAGGACTGAAGCTTTCTTT

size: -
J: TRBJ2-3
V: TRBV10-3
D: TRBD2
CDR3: CAISTRTSGEPDTQYF
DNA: TGTGCCATCAGTACCCGGACTAGCGGGGAACCAGATACGCAGTATTTT

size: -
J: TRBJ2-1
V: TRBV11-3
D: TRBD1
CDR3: CASSLGGPGTEQFF
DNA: TGTGCCAGCAGCTTAGGGGGACCCGGGACAGAACAGTTCTTC

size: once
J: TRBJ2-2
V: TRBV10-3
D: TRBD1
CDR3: CAISEGQEPTGELFF
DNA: TGTGCCATCAGTGAGGGACAGGAACCCACCGGGGAGCTGTTTTTT

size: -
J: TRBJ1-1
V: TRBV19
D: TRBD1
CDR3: CASSPTTGVANTEAFF
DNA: TGTGCCAGTAGTCCAACGACAGGGGTTGCCAACACTGAAGCTTTCTTT

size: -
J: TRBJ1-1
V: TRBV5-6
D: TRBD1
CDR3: CASSFGTGSNTEAFF
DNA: TGTGCCAGCAGCTTTGGGACAGGGAGCAACACTGAAGCTTTCTTT

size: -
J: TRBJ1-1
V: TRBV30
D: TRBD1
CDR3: CAWNRQGRNTEAFF
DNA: TGTGCCTGGAATCGACAGGGAAGGAACACTGAAGCTTTCTTT

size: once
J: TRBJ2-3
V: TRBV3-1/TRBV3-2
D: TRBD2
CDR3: CASSQDRLAGHTDTQYF
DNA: TGTGCCAGCAGCCAAGATCGACTAGCGGGACATACAGATACGCAGTATTTT

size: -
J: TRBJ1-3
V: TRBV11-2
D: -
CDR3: CASSLILGNTIYF
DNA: TGTGCCAGCAGCTTAATTCTGGGAAACACCATATATTTT

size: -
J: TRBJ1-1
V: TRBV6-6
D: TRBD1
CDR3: CASSSGQGVKEAFF
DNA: TGTGCCAGCAGTTCGGGACAGGGCGTAAAGGAAGCTTTCTTT

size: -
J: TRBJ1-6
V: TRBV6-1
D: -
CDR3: CASSEAEGRSPLHF
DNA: TGTGCCAGCAGTGAAGCTGAGGGTCGCTCACCCCTCCACTTT

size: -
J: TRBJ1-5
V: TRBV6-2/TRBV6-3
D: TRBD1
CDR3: CASTPRGQVRQPQHF
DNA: TGTGCCAGCACCCCTCGGGGACAGGTTCGGCAGCCCCAGCATTTT

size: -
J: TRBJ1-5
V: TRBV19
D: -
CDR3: CASSGQWANSNQPQHF
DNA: TGTGCCAGTAGTGGCCAGTGGGCAAATAGCAATCAGCCCCAGCATTTT

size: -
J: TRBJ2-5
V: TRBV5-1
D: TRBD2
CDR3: CASSLREGGATETQYF
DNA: TGCGCCAGCAGCTTGAGGGAGGGTGGGGCGACAGAGACCCAGTACTTC

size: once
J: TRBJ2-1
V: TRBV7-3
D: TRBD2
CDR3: CASSPGTRASNEQFF
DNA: TGTGCCAGCAGCCCCGGGACTAGAGCATCCAATGAGCAGTTCTTC

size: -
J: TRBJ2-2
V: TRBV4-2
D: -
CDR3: CASSQVRSRDTGELFF
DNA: TGTGCCAGCAGCCAAGTCCGGAGCCGGGACACCGGGGAGCTGTTTTTT

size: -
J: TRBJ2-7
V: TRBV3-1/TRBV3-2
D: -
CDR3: CASSQSGTGRHEQYF
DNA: TGTGCCAGCAGTCAAAGCGGGACAGGACGCCACGAGCAGTACTTC

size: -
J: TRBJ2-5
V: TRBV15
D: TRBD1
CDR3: CATGDRGGKTQYF
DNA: TGTGCCACCGGGGACAGGGGGGGGAAGACCCAGTACTTC

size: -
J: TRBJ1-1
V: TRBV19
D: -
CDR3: CASSPTRNTEAFF
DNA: TGTGCCAGTAGTCCCACACGGAACACTGAAGCTTTCTTT

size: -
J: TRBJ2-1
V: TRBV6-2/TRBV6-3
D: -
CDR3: CASSYYRSYNEQFF
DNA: TGTGCCAGCAGTTACTATCGCTCCTACAATGAGCAGTTCTTC

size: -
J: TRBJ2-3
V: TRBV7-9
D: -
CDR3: CASTLSQGADTQYF
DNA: TGTGCCAGCACCCTATCCCAGGGTGCAGATACGCAGTATTTT

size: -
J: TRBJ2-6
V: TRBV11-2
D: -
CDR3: CASIVKGWGAGANVLTF
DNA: TGTGCCAGCATCGTAAAGGGCTGGGGGGCTGGGGCCAACGTCCTGACTTTC

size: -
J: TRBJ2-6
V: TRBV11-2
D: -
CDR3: CASSPPRGSSGANVLTF
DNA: TGTGCCAGCAGCCCCCCTCGTGGGAGCTCTGGGGCCAACGTCCTGACTTTC

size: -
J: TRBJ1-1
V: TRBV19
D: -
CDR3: CASSYTGQNTEAFF
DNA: TGTGCCAGTAGTTATACAGGGCAGAACACTGAAGCTTTCTTT

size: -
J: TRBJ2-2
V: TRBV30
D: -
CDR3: CANRDSGELFF
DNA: TGTGCTAACAGGGATTCCGGGGAGCTGTTTTTT

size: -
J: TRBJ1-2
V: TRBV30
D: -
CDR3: CAWSVGGYGYTF
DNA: TGTGCCTGGAGTGTGGGGGGATATGGCTACACCTTC

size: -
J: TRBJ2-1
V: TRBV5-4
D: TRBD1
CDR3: CASSLDRGSYNEQFF
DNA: TGTGCCAGCAGCTTGGACAGGGGATCGTACAATGAGCAGTTCTTC

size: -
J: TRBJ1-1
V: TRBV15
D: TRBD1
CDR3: CATSRDPAGGLGTEAFF
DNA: TGTGCCACCAGCAGAGATCCAGCAGGGGGCTTAGGGACTGAAGCTTTCTTT

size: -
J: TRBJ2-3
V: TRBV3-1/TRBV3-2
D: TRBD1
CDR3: CASSRDRRTDTQYF
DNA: TGTGCCAGCAGCCGGGACAGACGCACAGATACGCAGTATTTT